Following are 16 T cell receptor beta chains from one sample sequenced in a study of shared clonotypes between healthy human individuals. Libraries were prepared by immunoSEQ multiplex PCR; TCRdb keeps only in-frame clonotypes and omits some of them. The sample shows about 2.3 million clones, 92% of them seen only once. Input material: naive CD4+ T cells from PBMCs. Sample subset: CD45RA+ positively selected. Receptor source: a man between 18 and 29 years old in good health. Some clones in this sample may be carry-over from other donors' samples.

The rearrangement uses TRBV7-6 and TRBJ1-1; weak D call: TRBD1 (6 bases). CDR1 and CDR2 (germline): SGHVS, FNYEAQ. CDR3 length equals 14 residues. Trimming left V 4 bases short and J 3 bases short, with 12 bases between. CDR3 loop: CASSSQQGDTEAFF. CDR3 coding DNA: TGTGCCAGCAGCTCACAACAGGGTGACACTGAAGCTTTCTTT.

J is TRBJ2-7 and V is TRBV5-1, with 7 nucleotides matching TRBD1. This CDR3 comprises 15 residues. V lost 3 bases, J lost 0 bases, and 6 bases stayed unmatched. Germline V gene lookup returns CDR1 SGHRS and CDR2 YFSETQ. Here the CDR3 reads CASSSGQVRSYEQYF. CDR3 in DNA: TGCGCCAGCAGCTCCGGACAGGTCCGCTCCTACGAGCAGTACTTC. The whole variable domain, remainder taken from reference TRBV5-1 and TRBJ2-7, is KAGVTQTPRYLIKTRGQQVTLSCSPISGHRSVSWYQQTPGQGLQFLFEYFSETQRNKGNFPGRFSGRQFSNSRSEMNVSTLELGDSALYLCASSSGQVRSYEQYFGPGTRLTVT.

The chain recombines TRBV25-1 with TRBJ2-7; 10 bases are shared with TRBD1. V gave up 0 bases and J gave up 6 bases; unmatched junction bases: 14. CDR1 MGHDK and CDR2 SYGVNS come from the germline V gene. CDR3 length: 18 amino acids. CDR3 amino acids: CASSEYIPRDRGLGEQYF. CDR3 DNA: TGTGCCAGCAGTGAATATATTCCCCGGGACAGGGGACTTGGCGAGCAGTACTTC.

In nucleotides, the CDR3 is TGTGCCAGCAGTAGGACAGGTTATCAAGGGGGTACGCAGTATTTT. As protein: CASSRTGYQGGTQYF. The V and J genes are TRBV6-5 and TRBJ2-3, with 7 bases fitting TRBD1. The CDR3 totals 15 residues. Germline V lookup: CDR1 MNHEY, CDR2 SVGAGI. Unmatched junction bases numbered 13, after V lost 5 bases and J lost 8 bases.

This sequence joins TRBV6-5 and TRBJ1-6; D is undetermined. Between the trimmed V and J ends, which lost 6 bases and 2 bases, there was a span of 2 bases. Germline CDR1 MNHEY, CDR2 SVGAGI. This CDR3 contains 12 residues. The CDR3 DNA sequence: TGTGCCAGCAGCACCTATAATTCACCCCTCCACTTT. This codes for CASSTYNSPLHF.

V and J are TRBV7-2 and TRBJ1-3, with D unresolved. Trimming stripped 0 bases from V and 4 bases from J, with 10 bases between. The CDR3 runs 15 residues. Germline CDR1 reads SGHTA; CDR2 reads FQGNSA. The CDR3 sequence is CASSLAPGIGNTIYF. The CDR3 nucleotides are TGTGCCAGCAGCTTAGCGCCGGGGATAGGAAACACCATATATTTT.

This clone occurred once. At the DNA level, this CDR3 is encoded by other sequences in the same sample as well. DNA of the CDR3: TGTGCCAGCAGCCCTAGCGGGAGCCACGAGCAGTACTTC. This gives the protein CASSPSGSHEQYF. V is TRBV11-3 and J is TRBJ2-7, with 10 bases that match TRBD2. After removal of 5 bases from V and 5 bases from J, the junction contained 3 bases not matched to a gene. Germline V CDR1 and CDR2: SGHNT, YENEEA. The CDR3 totals 13 residues.

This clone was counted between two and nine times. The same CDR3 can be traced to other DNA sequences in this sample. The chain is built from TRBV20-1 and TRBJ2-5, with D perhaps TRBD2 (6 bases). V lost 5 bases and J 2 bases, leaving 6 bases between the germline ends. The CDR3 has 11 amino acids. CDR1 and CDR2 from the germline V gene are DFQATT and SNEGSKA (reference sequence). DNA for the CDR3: TGCAGTGCTCGGGGGCAAGAGACCCAGTACTTC. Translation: CSARGQETQYF.

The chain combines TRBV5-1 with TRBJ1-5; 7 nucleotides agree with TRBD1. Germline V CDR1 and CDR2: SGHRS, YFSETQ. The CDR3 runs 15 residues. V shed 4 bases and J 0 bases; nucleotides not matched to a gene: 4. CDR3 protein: CASSRTGNSNQPQHF. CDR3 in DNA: TGCGCCAGCAGCAGGACAGGTAATAGCAATCAGCCCCAGCATTTT.

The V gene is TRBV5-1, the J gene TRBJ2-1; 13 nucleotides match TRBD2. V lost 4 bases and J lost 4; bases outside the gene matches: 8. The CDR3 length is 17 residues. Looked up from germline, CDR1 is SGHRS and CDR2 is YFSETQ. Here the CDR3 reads CASSGTSGISGYNEQFF. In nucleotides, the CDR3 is TGCGCCAGCAGCGGGACTAGCGGGATAAGCGGGTACAATGAGCAGTTCTTC.

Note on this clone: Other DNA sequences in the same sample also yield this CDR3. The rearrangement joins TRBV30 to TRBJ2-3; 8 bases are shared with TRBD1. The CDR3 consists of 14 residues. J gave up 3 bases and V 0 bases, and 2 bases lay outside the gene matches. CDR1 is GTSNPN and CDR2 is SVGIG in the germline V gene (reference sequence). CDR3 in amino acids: CAWSVTGGTDTQYF. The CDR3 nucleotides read TGTGCCTGGAGTGTAACAGGGGGTACAGATACGCAGTATTTT.

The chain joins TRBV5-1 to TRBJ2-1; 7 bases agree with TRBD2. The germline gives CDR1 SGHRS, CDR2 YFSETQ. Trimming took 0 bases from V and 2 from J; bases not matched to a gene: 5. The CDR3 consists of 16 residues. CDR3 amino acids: CASSLGSSGPYNEQFF. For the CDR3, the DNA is TGCGCCAGCAGCTTGGGGTCTAGCGGACCCTACAATGAGCAGTTCTTC. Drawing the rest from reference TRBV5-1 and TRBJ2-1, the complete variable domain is KAGVTQTPRYLIKTRGQQVTLSCSPISGHRSVSWYQQTPGQGLQFLFEYFSETQRNKGNFPGRFSGRQFSNSRSEMNVSTLELGDSALYLCASSLGSSGPYNEQFFGPGTRLTVL.

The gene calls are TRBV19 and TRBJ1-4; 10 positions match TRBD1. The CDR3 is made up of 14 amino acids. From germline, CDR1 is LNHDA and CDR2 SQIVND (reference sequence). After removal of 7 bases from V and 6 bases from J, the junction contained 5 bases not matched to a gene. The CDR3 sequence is CASKLGQGYEKLFF. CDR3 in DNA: TGTGCCAGTAAATTGGGACAGGGGTATGAAAAACTGTTTTTT.

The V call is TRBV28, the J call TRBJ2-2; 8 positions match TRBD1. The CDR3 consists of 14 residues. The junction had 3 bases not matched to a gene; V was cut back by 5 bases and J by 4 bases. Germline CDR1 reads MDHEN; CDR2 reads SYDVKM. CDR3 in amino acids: CASSITGGTGELFF. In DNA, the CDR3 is TGTGCCAGCAGTATTACAGGGGGCACCGGGGAGCTGTTTTTT. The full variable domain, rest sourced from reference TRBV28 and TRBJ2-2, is DVKVTQSSRYLVKRTGEKVFLECVQDMDHENMFWYRQDPGLGLRLIYFSYDVKMKEKGDIPEGYSVSREKKERFSLILESASTNQTSMYLCASSITGGTGELFFGEGSRLTVL.

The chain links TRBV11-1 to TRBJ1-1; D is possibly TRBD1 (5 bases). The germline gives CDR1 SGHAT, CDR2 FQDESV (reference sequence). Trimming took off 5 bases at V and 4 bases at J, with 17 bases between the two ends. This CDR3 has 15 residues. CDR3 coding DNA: TGTGCCAGCAGCCCAGTTGGGGCAGGGCCCACTGAAGCTTTCTTT. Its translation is CASSPVGAGPTEAFF.

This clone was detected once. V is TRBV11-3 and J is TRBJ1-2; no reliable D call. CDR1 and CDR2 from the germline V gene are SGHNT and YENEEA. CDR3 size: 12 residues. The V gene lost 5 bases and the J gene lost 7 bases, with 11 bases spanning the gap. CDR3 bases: TGTGCCAGCAGCCATGATGGGATTGGCTACACCTTC. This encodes CASSHDGIGYTF.